The 29 T cell receptor beta chains given below trace back to one sample, sequenced in a study of neoadjuvant anti-PD-1 for oral cavity cancer. TCRdb keeps only in-frame clones here, not all; method: immunoSEQ multiplex PCR. The repertoire holds roughly 14,000 clones, with 71% as singletons. The source was PBMCs, collected before nivolumab (anti-PD-1) treatment. Source of these receptors: a person aged 35 to 85 with oral cavity squamous cell carcinoma.

This chain uses TRBV11-2 with TRBJ2-5; D gene unclear. The CDR3 is 14 amino acids. Germline CDR1 reads SGHAT; CDR2 reads FQNNGV. V was clipped by 5 bases and J by 2 bases, with 12 bases between them. The CDR3 nucleotides are TGTGCCAGCAGCAAGACTTACAGTCAAGAGACCCAGTACTTC. Amino acids: CASSKTYSQETQYF.

This clone was seen only once. The rearrangement links TRBV15 to TRBJ2-3; D may be TRBD1 (6 bases). V was pared by 5 bases and J by 10 bases, with 13 bases between. CDR1 is LNHNV and CDR2 is YYDKDF in the germline V gene (reference sequence). The CDR3 sequence is 12 residues long. The CDR3 nucleotides read TGTGCCACCAGCGAGGAGGCAGGGGCGCAGTATTTT. Translated, it gives CATSEEAGAQYF.

V usage is TRBV7-8 and J usage is TRBJ1-2; TRBD1 agrees at 7 bases. CDR1 and CDR2 from the germline V gene are SGHVS and FQNEAQ. CDR3 size: 14 residues. J gave up 4 bases and V 5 bases, and 7 bases lay outside the gene matches. The CDR3 nucleotides are TGTGCCAGCAGCCTGGACAGGTTGAGCTATGGCTACACCTTC. It specifies CASSLDRLSYGYTF. Drawing the rest from reference TRBV7-8 and TRBJ1-2, the complete variable domain is GAGVSQSPRYKVAKRGQDVALRCDPISGHVSLFWYQQALGQGPEFLTYFQNEAQLDKSGLPSDRFFAERPEGSVSTLKIQRTQQEDSAVYLCASSLDRLSYGYTFGSGTRLTVV.

The chain combines TRBV2 with TRBJ2-1, with D uncertain. The CDR3 sequence is 15 residues long. Trimming left V 4 bases short and J 7 bases short, with 17 bases between. The V gene's germline CDR1 is SNHLY and CDR2 FYNNEI. The CDR3 DNA is TGTGCCAGCAGTGGTTTCAGAGGTAGGATTAATGAGCAGTTCTTC. Protein: CASSGFRGRINEQFF.

This chain uses TRBV7-3 with TRBJ2-5; D possibly corresponds to TRBD2 (6 bases). Germline CDR1 is SGHTA and CDR2 is FQGTGA. The length of the CDR3 is 13 residues. The V gene lost 4 bases and the J gene lost 3 bases, with 9 bases spanning the gap. The CDR3 nucleotides are TGTGCCAGCAGCTACAAGCGGGAAGAGACCCAGTACTTC. Translating gives CASSYKREETQYF.

This clone was observed a few times. The rearrangement joins TRBV5-4 to TRBJ1-1; 8 bases agree with TRBD1. The CDR3 is 15 amino acids. The V segment lost 4 bases and the J segment 1 base; nucleotides outside the gene matches: 6. Germline assignment: CDR1 SGHNT and CDR2 YYREEE (reference sequence). In DNA, the CDR3 is TGTGCCAGCAGCCTAGCCGGGACAGGGAACACTGAAGCTTTCTTT. Translating gives CASSLAGTGNTEAFF.

A few counts support this clone. The rearrangement joins TRBV7-6 to TRBJ2-7, with 8 nucleotides matching TRBD1. V shed 1 base and J 2 bases; nucleotides not matched to a gene: 7. CDR3 length equals 16 residues. Germline V gene lookup returns CDR1 SGHVS and CDR2 FNYEAQ. The CDR3 spells CASSLGFRDRTYEQYF. The CDR3 DNA reads TGTGCCAGCAGCTTAGGGTTCCGGGACAGGACCTACGAGCAGTACTTC.

The rearrangement uses TRBV9 and TRBJ2-5, with D possibly being TRBD1 (6 bases). Trimming removed 0 bases at V and 1 base at J, with 10 bases between. This CDR3 region has 15 residues. Germline V gene sequence: CDR1 SGDLS, CDR2 YYNGEE. The CDR3 region is CASSVERGTQETQYF. The DNA of the CDR3 is TGTGCCAGCAGCGTAGAAAGGGGGACCCAAGAGACCCAGTACTTC.

In nucleotides, the CDR3 is TGTGCCACCAGCAGAGATGGGGGGGGCCAGCATTTT. As protein: CATSRDGGGQHF. The chain employs TRBV15 and TRBJ1-5, with TRBD1 as a possible D gene (5 bases). V was pared by 0 bases and J by 12 bases, with 9 bases between. Per germline, CDR1 LNHNV and CDR2 YYDKDF (reference sequence). The CDR3 totals 12 residues.

CDR3 coding DNA: TGTGCCAGCAGTTACCCCGGGACAGGGGGGAGCACTGAAGCTTTCTTT. Its translation is CASSYPGTGGSTEAFF. The V gene is TRBV6-5, the J gene TRBJ1-1, with 11 bases lining up with TRBD1. Trimming removed 2 bases from V and 4 bases from J; junction bases left unmatched: 6. The CDR3 consists of 16 residues. CDR1 is MNHEY and CDR2 is SVGAGI in the germline V gene.

This clone was seen more than once but under ten times. The V gene is TRBV27, the J gene TRBJ2-1, with D perhaps given as TRBD1 or TRBD2 (5 bases each). V was trimmed by 6 bases and J by 0 bases, leaving 12 bases between them. Germline V CDR1 and CDR2: MNHEY, SMNVEV (reference sequence). The CDR3 spans 15 residues. The CDR3 coding sequence is TGTGCCAGCAGCCCAGGGACCACCTCCTACAATGAGCAGTTCTTC. As protein: CASSPGTTSYNEQFF.

This chain connects TRBV5-1 to TRBJ2-3; D gene ambiguous. This CDR3 region has 14 residues. V was pared by 4 bases and J by 4 bases, with 13 bases between. The germline CDR1 and CDR2 sequences are SGHRS and YFSETQ. In nucleotides, the CDR3 is TGCGCCAGCAGCGACAACTCCGGCGCAGATACGCAGTATTTT. Protein product: CASSDNSGADTQYF.

The chain has TRBV5-1 and TRBJ2-1, with a tentative D call TRBD2 (6 bases). Germline V gene lookup returns CDR1 SGHRS and CDR2 YFSETQ. V lost 0 bases and J 4 bases, leaving 14 bases between the germline ends. The CDR3 has 16 residues. In DNA, the CDR3 is TGCGCCAGCAGCTTGGTACCGGGACTGACATACAATGAGCAGTTCTTC. Encoded protein: CASSLVPGLTYNEQFF.

As regards this clone: This sample includes further DNA sequences coding for the same CDR3. The chain carries TRBV11-2 and TRBJ2-7; D ambiguous. Trimming stripped 1 base from V and 4 bases from J, with 2 bases between. Germline V lookup: CDR1 SGHAT, CDR2 FQNNGV. This CDR3 contains 11 residues. The CDR3 bases are TGTGCCAGCAGCTTAGCGTACGAGCAGTACTTC. Residues: CASSLAYEQYF.

The CDR3 nucleotides read TGTGCCAGCAGCTTGTCAACAACTAGCGGGGGTTTTAGCACAGATACGCAGTATTTT. Its protein is CASSLSTTSGGFSTDTQYF. V and J are TRBV5-8 and TRBJ2-3; TRBD2 matches 11 bases. J gave up 0 bases and V 1 base, and 10 bases lay outside the gene matches. The CDR3 extends over 19 amino acids. Germline V CDR1 and CDR2: SGHTS, YDEGEE.

V and J are TRBV5-1 and TRBJ2-7, with D perhaps being TRBD1 or TRBD2 (5 bases each). Germline V gene sequence: CDR1 SGHRS, CDR2 YFSETQ. The CDR3 totals 16 residues. The V gene lost 2 bases and the J gene lost 0 bases, with 15 bases spanning the gap. The CDR3 DNA is TGCGCCAGCAGCTTCGGAACAGGACTGAGCTCCTACGAGCAGTACTTC. Protein product: CASSFGTGLSSYEQYF.

V and J are TRBV6-5 and TRBJ2-2, with D hard to call. Between the trimmed V and J ends, which lost 0 bases and 0 bases, there was a span of 5 bases. Germline lookup yields CDR1 MNHEY and CDR2 SVGAGI. This CDR3 has 15 residues. This CDR3 is CASSYSQTNTGELFF. The DNA of the CDR3 is TGTGCCAGCAGTTACTCACAGACGAACACCGGGGAGCTGTTTTTT.

V usage is TRBV5-1 and J usage is TRBJ1-1, with D possibly being TRBD1 (5 bases). This CDR3 region has 13 residues. V dropped 1 base and J dropped 5 bases, with 9 bases sitting between them. Looked up from germline, CDR1 is SGHRS and CDR2 is YFSETQ. The CDR3 bases are TGCGCCAGCAGCTTGACACAGGAGACTGAAGCTTTCTTT. This translates into CASSLTQETEAFF. Combining the CDR3 with reference TRBV5-1 and TRBJ1-1 gives the whole variable domain KAGVTQTPRYLIKTRGQQVTLSCSPISGHRSVSWYQQTPGQGLQFLFEYFSETQRNKGNFPGRFSGRQFSNSRSEMNVSTLELGDSALYLCASSLTQETEAFFGQGTRLTVV.

This sequence joins TRBV5-6 and TRBJ2-3, with 8 nucleotides matching TRBD2. V shed 4 bases, J shed 2 bases, and the junction held 9 bases outside the gene matches. Germline V lookup: CDR1 SGHDT, CDR2 YYEEEE. There are 16 residues in the CDR3. DNA of the CDR3: TGTGCCAGCAGCCGGAGAGGGACTAGATTCACAGATACGCAGTATTTT. Amino acid sequence: CASSRRGTRFTDTQYF.

This chain links TRBV6-1 with TRBJ1-3; unclear D gene. This CDR3 has 15 amino acids. Germline loops: CDR1 MNHNS, CDR2 SASEGT. The V end was cut by 2 bases, the J end by 0 bases, with 8 bases between. CDR3 DNA sequence: TGTGCCAGCAGTGAACAGATAAGCTCTGGAAACACCATATATTTT. Its protein is CASSEQISSGNTIYF.

The chain joins TRBV7-3 to TRBJ2-2; possibly TRBD1 for D (6 bases). This CDR3 is built from 16 residues. The ends were cut back, 5 bases at V and 5 bases at J, with 18 bases in the middle. Germline assignment: CDR1 SGHTA and CDR2 FQGTGA. CDR3 sequence reads: CASSPTPGVQTGELFF. DNA of the CDR3: TGTGCCAGCAGCCCAACTCCAGGGGTTCAGACCGGGGAGCTGTTTTTT.

J is TRBJ1-2 and V is TRBV6-1, with D tentatively TRBD1 (6 bases). V lost 7 bases, J lost 0 bases, and 15 bases lay in between. From germline, CDR1 is MNHNS and CDR2 SASEGT. The CDR3 is 15 amino acids. The CDR3 sequence: CASKPTGTANYGYTF. The CDR3 nucleotides are TGTGCCAGCAAACCCACAGGGACCGCTAACTATGGCTACACCTTC.

The sample holds one count of this clone. The chain combines TRBV7-8 with TRBJ1-1; 8 positions agree with TRBD1. Trimming took 3 bases from V and 6 from J; bases not matched to a gene: 6. Germline CDR1 SGHVS, CDR2 FQNEAQ. This CDR3 region has 14 residues. The CDR3 region has the DNA TGTGCCAGCAGCTTGATGGTCAGGGGGCCTGAAGCTTTCTTT. Encoded protein: CASSLMVRGPEAFF.

A single count supports this clone. The chain employs TRBV6-6 and TRBJ1-5, with D hard to call. Germline V gene lookup returns CDR1 MNHNY and CDR2 SVGAGI (reference sequence). The CDR3 runs 13 residues. V lost 6 bases and J lost 4, with 10 bases in between. The CDR3 region has the DNA TGTGCCAGCAGGCAGAATCGAAATCAGCCCCAGCATTTT. Protein product: CASRQNRNQPQHF.

This CDR3 reads CASSTSGGGDTQYF. In DNA, the CDR3 is TGCGCCAGCAGCACTAGCGGGGGTGGGGATACGCAGTATTTT. The chain is built from TRBV5-1 and TRBJ2-3, with TRBD2 matching over 11 bases. The CDR3 spans 14 residues. In germline, CDR1 is SGHRS, CDR2 YFSETQ. Trimming at V came to 4 bases and at J to 6 bases, leaving 4 bases not matched to a gene. The full variable domain, rest sourced from reference TRBV5-1 and TRBJ2-3, is KAGVTQTPRYLIKTRGQQVTLSCSPISGHRSVSWYQQTPGQGLQFLFEYFSETQRNKGNFPGRFSGRQFSNSRSEMNVSTLELGDSALYLCASSTSGGGDTQYFGPGTRLTVL.

V gene TRBV4-1 combines with J gene TRBJ2-6; the match to TRBD2 covers 7 bases. The ends lost 1 base at V and 2 bases at J; junction bases unmatched: 11. Germline V gene lookup returns CDR1 MGHRA and CDR2 YSYEKL. The CDR3 has 19 residues. CDR3 DNA: TGCGCCAGCAGCCAAGTCCGCTTCGGGGGGTTCCCTGGGGCCAACGTCCTGACTTTC. It specifies CASSQVRFGGFPGANVLTF.

The chain couples TRBV9 to TRBJ2-7, with D tentatively TRBD1 (6 bases). The ends were cut back, 0 bases at V and 6 bases at J, with 13 bases in the middle. This CDR3 region has 14 residues. CDR1 is SGDLS and CDR2 is YYNGEE in the germline V gene. This CDR3 reads CASSVATGPREQYF. CDR3 in DNA: TGTGCCAGCAGCGTAGCTACAGGGCCCCGCGAGCAGTACTTC. Filled out from reference TRBV9 and TRBJ2-7, the complete variable domain reads DSGVTQTPKHLITATGQRVTLRCSPRSGDLSVYWYQQSLDQGLQFLIQYYNGEERAKGNILERFSAQQFPDLHSELNLSSLELGDSALYFCASSVATGPREQYFGPGTRLTVT.

The chain carries TRBV5-4 and TRBJ1-6, with a tentative D call TRBD1 (6 bases). Germline assignment: CDR1 SGHNT and CDR2 YYREEE (reference sequence). The CDR3 runs to 14 residues. Trimming stripped 4 bases from V and 7 bases from J, with 12 bases between. CDR3 loop: CASSQQGSNSPLHF. CDR3 sequence (DNA): TGTGCCAGCAGCCAACAGGGCTCCAATTCACCCCTCCACTTT. Filled out from reference TRBV5-4 and TRBJ1-6, the complete variable domain reads ETGVTQSPTHLIKTRGQQVTLRCSSQSGHNTVSWYQQALGQGPQFIFQYYREEENGRGNFPPRFSGLQFPNYSSELNVNALELDDSALYLCASSQQGSNSPLHFGNGTRLTVT.

V is TRBV19 and J is TRBJ1-3, with unresolved D. Trimming pared 3 bases from V and 0 bases from J, leaving 24 bases between. The V gene's germline CDR1 is LNHDA and CDR2 SQIVND (reference sequence). This CDR3 spans 20 amino acids. CDR3 residues: CASSIKPWTAATNSGNTIYF. The DNA for the CDR3 is TGTGCCAGTAGTATTAAACCCTGGACTGCTGCAACCAACTCTGGAAACACCATATATTTT.